This T cell receptor beta chain originates from a study of T cell changes during pregnancy in multiple sclerosis. Repertoires were generated with immunoSEQ multiplex PCR, while TCRdb's copy carries only in-frame clones and drops some. The sample consists of around 68,000 clones, 90% to 95% of them appearing once. V lost 0 bases and J lost 10, with 7 bases in between. Germline lookup yields CDR1 LNHNV and CDR2 YYDKDF (reference sequence). The CDR3 runs 12 residues. The sequenced sample was CD4+ T cells from peripheral blood mononuclear cells, obtained before pregnancy. The V gene is TRBV15, the J gene TRBJ2-1; D unresolved. The sequence derives from a female donor with multiple sclerosis, enrolled in a pregnancy study. This CDR3 is CATSRDGPEQFF. The CDR3 DNA follows: TGTGCCACCAGCAGAGATGGGCCGGAGCAGTTCTTC.